The present TCR beta chain was sequenced within a study of cytomegalovirus exposure and HLA in healthy donors. As for the study in general: Ancestry clustering placed around 80% of approximately 370 genotyped donors in the Caucasian-associated cluster. Regarding the study as a whole: The study had only CMV serostatus as immune exposure information.

Primers for the PCR totalled 60 Vbeta and 13 Jbeta. Here immunoSEQ multiplex PCR was the method, and the copy in TCRdb shows in-frame clones only, minus some. This sample has tens of thousands of clones, with roughly 76% found just once. With respect to this clone: The antigen is unknown.

Trimming at V came to 5 bases and at J to 3 bases, leaving 4 bases not matched to a gene. CDR3 length: 14 residues. From germline, CDR1 is SNHLY and CDR2 FYNNEI. The chain couples TRBV2 to TRBJ2-7; 10 nucleotides agree with TRBD1. The sequence was collected from a male donor in good health and CMV-seropositive. The specimen was PBMCs. The DNA for the CDR3 is TGTGCCAGCAGTCGGGACAGGGGCAACTACGAGCAGTACTTC. Protein product: CASSRDRGNYEQYF.